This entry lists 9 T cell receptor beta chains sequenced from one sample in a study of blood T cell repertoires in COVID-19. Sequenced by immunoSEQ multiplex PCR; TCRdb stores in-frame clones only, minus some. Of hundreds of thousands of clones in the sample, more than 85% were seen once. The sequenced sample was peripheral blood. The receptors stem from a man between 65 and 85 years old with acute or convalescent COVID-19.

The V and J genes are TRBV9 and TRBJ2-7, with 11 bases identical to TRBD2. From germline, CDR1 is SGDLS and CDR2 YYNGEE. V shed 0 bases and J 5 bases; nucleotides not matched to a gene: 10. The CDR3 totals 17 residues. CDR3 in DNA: TGTGCCAGCAGCGTAGAGGCTAGCGGGGGGTTTCGTGACGAGCAGTACTTC. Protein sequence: CASSVEASGGFRDEQYF.

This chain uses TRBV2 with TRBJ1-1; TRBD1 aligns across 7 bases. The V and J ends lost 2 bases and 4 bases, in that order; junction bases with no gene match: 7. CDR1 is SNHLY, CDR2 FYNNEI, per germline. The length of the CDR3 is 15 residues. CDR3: CASSEWRQGGTEAFF. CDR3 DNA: TGTGCCAGCAGTGAATGGAGACAGGGAGGCACTGAAGCTTTCTTT. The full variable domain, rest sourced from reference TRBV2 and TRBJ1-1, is EPEVTQTPSHQVTQMGQEVILRCVPISNHLYFYWYRQILGQKVEFLVSFYNNEISEKSEIFDDQFSVERPDGSNFTLKIRSTKLEDSAMYFCASSEWRQGGTEAFFGQGTRLTVV.

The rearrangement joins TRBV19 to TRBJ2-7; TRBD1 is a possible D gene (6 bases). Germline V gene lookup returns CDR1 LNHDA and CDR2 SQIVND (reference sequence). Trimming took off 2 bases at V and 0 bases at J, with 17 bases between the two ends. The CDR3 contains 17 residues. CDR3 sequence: CASSIHPGTFSSYEQYF. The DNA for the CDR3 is TGTGCCAGTAGTATACACCCCGGGACATTTAGCTCCTACGAGCAGTACTTC.

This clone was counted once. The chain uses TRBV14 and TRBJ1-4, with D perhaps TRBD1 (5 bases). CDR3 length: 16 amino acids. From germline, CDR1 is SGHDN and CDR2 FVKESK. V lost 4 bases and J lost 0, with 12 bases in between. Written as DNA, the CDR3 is TGTGCCAGCAGCCCCCGACCGGGGGCAACTAATGAAAAACTGTTTTTT. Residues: CASSPRPGATNEKLFF.

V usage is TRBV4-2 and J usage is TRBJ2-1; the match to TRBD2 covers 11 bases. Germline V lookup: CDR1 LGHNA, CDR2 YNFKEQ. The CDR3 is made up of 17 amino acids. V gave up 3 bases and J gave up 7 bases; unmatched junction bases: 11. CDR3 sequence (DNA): TGTGCCAGCAGCCAGGCTTCCCTAGCGGGAGGCAGGAATGAGCAGTTCTTC. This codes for CASSQASLAGGRNEQFF.

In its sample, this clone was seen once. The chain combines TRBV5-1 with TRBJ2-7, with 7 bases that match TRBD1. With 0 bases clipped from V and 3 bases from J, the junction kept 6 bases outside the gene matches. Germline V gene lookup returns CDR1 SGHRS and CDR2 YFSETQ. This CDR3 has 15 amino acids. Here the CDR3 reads CASSLASGGHYEQYF. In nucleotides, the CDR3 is TGCGCCAGCAGCTTGGCGTCAGGGGGTCACTACGAGCAGTACTTC.

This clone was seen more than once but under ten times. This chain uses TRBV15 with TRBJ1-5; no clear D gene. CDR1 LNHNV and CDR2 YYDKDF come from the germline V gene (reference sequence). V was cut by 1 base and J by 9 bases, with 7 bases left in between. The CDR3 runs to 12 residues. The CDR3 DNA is TGTGCCACCAGCAGAGTACCGGGGCCCCAGCATTTT. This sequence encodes CATSRVPGPQHF.

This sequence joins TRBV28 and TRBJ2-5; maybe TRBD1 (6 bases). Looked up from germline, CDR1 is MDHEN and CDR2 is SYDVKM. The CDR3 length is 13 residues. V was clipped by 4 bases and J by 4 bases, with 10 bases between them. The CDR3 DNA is TGTGCCAGCAGTTCCACAGGGCTAGAGACCCAGTACTTC. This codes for CASSSTGLETQYF.

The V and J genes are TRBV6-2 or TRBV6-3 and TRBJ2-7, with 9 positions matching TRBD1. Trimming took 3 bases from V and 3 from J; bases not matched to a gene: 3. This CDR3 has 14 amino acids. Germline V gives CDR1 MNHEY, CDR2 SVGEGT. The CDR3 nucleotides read TGTGCCAGCAGTTATTTGACAGGGGGCTACGAGCAGTACTTC. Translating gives CASSYLTGGYEQYF.